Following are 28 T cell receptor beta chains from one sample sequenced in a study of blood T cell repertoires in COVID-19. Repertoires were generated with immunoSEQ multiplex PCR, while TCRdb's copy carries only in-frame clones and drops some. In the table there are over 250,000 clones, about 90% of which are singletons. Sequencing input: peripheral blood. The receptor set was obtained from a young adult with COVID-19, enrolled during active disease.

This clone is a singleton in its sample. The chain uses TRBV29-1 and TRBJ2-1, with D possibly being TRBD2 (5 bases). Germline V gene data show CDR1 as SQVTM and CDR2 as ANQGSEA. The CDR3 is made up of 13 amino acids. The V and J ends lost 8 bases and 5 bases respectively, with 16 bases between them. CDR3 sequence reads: CSLGGLLNNEQFF. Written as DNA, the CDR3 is TGCAGCCTCGGAGGACTTTTAAACAATGAGCAGTTCTTC.

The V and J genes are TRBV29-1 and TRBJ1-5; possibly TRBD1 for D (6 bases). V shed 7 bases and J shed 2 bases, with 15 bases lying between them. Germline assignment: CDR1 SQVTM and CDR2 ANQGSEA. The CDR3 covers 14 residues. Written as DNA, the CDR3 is TGCAGCGCTACGTCGGCAGGGGGCAATCAGCCCCAGCATTTT. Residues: CSATSAGGNQPQHF.

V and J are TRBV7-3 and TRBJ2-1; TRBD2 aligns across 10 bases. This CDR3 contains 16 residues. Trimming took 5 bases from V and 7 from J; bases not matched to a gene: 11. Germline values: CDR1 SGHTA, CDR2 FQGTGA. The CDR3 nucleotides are TGTGCCAGCAGCCCCCGGGTAGCGGGAGGTCTAAATGAGCAGTTCTTC. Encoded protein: CASSPRVAGGLNEQFF.

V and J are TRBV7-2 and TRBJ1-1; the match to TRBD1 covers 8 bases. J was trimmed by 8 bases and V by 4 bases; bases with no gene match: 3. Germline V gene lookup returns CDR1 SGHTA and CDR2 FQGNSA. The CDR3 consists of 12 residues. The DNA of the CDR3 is TGTGCCAGCAGCTCGCGGACAGGGGAAGCTTTCTTT. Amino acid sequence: CASSSRTGEAFF.

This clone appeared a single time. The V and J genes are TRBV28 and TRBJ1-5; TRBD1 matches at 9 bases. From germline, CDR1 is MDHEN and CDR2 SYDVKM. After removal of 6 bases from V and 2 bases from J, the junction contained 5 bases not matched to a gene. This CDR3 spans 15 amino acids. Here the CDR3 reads CASRGQGRGNQPQHF. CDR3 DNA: TGTGCCAGCAGGGGACAGGGCAGGGGCAATCAGCCCCAGCATTTT. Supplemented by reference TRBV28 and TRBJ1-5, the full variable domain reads DVKVTQSSRYLVKRTGEKVFLECVQDMDHENMFWYRQDPGLGLRLIYFSYDVKMKEKGDIPEGYSVSREKKERFSLILESASTNQTSMYLCASRGQGRGNQPQHFGDGTRLSIL.

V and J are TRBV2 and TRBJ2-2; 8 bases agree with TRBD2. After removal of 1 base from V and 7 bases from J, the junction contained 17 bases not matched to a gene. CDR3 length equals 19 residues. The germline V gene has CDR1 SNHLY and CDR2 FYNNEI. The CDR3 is CASSEVGLLAGRRSGELFF. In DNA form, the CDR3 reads TGTGCCAGCAGTGAAGTGGGCCTTCTAGCGGGCCGGAGGAGCGGGGAGCTGTTTTTT.

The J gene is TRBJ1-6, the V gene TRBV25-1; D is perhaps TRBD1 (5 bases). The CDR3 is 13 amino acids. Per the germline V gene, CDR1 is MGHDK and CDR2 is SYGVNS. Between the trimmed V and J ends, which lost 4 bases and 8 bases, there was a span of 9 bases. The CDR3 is CASSGAGYSPLHF. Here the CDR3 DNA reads TGTGCCAGCAGTGGGGCAGGGTATTCACCCCTCCACTTT.

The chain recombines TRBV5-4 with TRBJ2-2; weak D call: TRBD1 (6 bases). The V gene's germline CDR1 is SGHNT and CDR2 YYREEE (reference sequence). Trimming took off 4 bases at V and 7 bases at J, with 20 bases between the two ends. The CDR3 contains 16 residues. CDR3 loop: CASSPRPVGADGELFF. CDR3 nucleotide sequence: TGTGCCAGCAGCCCCCGCCCCGTGGGGGCTGACGGGGAGCTGTTTTTT.

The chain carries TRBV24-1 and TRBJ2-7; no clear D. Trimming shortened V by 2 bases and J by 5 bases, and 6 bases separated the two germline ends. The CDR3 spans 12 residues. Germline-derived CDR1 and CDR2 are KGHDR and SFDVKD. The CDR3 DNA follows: TGTGCCACCAGTGATTACTACAACGAGCAGTACTTC. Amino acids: CATSDYYNEQYF.

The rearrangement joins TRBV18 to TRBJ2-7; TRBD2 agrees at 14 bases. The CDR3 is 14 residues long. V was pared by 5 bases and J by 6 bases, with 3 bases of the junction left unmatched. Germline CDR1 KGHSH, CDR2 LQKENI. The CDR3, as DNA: TGTGCCAGCTCATCAGGACTAGCGGGAGGCGAGCAGTACTTC. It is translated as CASSSGLAGGEQYF.

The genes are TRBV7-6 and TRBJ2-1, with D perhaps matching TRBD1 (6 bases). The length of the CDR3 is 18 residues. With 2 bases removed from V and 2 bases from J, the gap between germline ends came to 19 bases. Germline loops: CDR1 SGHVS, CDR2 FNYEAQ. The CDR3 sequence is CASSLFPSGGQTYNEQFF. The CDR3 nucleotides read TGTGCCAGCAGCTTATTCCCCTCTGGGGGACAAACCTACAATGAGCAGTTCTTC.

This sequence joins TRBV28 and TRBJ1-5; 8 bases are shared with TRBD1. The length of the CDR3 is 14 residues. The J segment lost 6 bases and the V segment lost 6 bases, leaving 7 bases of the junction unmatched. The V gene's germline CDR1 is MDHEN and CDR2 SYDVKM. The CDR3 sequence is CASSWDRPLQPQHF. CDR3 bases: TGTGCCAGCAGCTGGGACAGGCCCCTTCAGCCCCAGCATTTT.

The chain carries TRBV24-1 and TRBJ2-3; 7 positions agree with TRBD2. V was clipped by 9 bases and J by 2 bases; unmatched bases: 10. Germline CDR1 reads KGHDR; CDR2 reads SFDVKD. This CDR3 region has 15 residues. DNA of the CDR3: TGTGCCACCGGATCTGCGCTAGCGGCCACAGATACGCAGTATTTT. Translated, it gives CATGSALAATDTQYF.

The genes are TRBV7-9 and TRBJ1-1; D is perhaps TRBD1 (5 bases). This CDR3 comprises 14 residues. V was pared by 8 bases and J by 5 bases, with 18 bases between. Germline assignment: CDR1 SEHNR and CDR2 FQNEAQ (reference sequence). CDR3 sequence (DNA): TGTGCCAGCCTGCTGGGGGGAAGCAAGACTGAAGCTTTCTTT. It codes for CASLLGGSKTEAFF.

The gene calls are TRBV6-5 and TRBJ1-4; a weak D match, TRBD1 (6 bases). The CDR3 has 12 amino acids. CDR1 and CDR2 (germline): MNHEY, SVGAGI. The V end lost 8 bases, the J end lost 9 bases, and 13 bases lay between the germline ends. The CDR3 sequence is CASSWDNQKLFF. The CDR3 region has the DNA TGTGCCAGCTCTTGGGACAATCAAAAACTGTTTTTT.

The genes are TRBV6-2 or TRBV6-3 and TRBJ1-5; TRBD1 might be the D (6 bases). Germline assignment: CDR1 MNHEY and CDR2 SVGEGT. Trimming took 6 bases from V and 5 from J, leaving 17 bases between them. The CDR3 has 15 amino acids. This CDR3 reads CASRPTHRDDQPQHF. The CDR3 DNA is TGTGCCAGCAGACCTACCCACAGGGATGATCAGCCCCAGCATTTT.

The CDR3 is CASSPQHFSYEQYF. CDR3 DNA: TGTGCCAGTAGTCCCCAACATTTTTCCTACGAGCAGTACTTC. This chain connects TRBV19 to TRBJ2-7; D unclear. The V gene's germline CDR1 is LNHDA and CDR2 SQIVND (reference sequence). The length of the CDR3 is 14 residues. V was pared by 5 bases and J by 1 base, with 12 bases between.

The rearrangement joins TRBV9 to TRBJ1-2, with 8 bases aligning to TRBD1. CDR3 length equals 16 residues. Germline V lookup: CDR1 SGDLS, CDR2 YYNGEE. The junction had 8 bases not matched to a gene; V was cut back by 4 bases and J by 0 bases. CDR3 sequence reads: CASSNHRDRTNYGYTF. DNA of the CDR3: TGTGCCAGCAGCAATCACCGGGACAGGACTAACTATGGCTACACCTTC.

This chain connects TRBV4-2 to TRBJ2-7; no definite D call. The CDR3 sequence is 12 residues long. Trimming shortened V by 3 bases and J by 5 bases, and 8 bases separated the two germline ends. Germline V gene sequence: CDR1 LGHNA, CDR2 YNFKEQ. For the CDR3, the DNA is TGTGCCAGCAGCCACGAGAGAAACGAGCAGTACTTC. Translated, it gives CASSHERNEQYF.

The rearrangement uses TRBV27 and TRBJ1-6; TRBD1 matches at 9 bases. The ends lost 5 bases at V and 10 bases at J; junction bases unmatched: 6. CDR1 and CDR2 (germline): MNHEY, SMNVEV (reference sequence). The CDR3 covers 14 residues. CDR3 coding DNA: TGTGCCAGCAGTCTAGGACAGGGGCACTCACCCCTCCACTTT. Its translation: CASSLGQGHSPLHF.

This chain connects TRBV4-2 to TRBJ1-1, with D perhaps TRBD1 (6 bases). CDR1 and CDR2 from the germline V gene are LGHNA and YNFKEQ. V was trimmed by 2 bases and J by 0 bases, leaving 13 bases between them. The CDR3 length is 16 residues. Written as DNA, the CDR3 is TGTGCCAGCAGCCAACCCCCGGACAGAGTGAACACTGAAGCTTTCTTT. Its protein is CASSQPPDRVNTEAFF.

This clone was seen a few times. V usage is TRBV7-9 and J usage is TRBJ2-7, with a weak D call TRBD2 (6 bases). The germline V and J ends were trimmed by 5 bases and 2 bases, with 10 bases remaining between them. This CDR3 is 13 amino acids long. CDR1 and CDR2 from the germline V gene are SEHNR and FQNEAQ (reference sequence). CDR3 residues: CASSPGLTYEQYF. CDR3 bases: TGTGCCAGCAGCCCGGGACTTACCTACGAGCAGTACTTC.

CDR3 coding DNA: TGCAGCGTTGGGAGCGATGGCTACACCTTC. Protein sequence: CSVGSDGYTF. The rearrangement uses TRBV29-1 and TRBJ1-2; unclear D gene. Germline CDR1 reads SQVTM; CDR2 reads ANQGSEA. The CDR3 is made up of 10 amino acids. Trimming pared 4 bases from V and 6 bases from J, leaving 6 bases between.

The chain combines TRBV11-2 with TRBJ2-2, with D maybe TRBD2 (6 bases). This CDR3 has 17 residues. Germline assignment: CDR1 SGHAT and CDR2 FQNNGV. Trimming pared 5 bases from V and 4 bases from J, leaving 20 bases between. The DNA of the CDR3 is TGTGCCAGCAGCCCCCCCCCGGGGGTCGGTAGCACCGGGGAGCTGTTTTTT. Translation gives CASSPPPGVGSTGELFF.

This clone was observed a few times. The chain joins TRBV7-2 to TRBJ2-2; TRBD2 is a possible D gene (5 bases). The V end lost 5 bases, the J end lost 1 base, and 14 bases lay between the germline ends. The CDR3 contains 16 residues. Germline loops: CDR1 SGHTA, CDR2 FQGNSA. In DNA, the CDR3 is TGTGCCAGCAGCCCACTCCCGGGAATGAACACCGGGGAGCTGTTTTTT. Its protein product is CASSPLPGMNTGELFF.

The CDR3: CASSPGGTGGVETQYF. CDR3 DNA sequence: TGTGCCAGCAGCCCGGGCGGGACAGGGGGCGTGGAGACCCAGTACTTC. The V call is TRBV9, the J call TRBJ2-5, with 12 bases matching TRBD1. Germline V gene data show CDR1 as SGDLS and CDR2 as YYNGEE. With 4 bases clipped from V and 5 bases from J, the junction kept 9 bases outside the gene matches. This CDR3 spans 16 amino acids. Variable domain in full (rest from reference TRBV9 and TRBJ2-5): DSGVTQTPKHLITATGQRVTLRCSPRSGDLSVYWYQQSLDQGLQFLIQYYNGEERAKGNILERFSAQQFPDLHSELNLSSLELGDSALYFCASSPGGTGGVETQYFGPGTRLLVL.

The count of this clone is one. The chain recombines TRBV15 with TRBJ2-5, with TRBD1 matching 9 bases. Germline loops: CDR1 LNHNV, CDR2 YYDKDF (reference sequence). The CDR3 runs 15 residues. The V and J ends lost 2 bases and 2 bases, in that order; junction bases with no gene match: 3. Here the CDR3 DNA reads TGTGCCACCAGCAGATACAGGGGGCTACAAGAGACCCAGTACTTC. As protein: CATSRYRGLQETQYF. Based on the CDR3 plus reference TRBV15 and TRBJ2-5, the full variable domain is DAMVIQNPRYQVTQFGKPVTLSCSQTLNHNVMYWYQQKSSQAPKLLFHYYDKDFNNEADTPDNFQSRRPNTSFCFLDIRSPGLGDTAMYLCATSRYRGLQETQYFGPGTRLLVL.

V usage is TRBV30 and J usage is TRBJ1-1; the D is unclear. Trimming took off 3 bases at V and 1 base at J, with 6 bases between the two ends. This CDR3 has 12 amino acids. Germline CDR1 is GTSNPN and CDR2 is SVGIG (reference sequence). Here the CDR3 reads CAWRMRNTEAFF. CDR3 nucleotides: TGTGCCTGGAGAATGCGGAACACTGAAGCTTTCTTT.